The sequence of this T cell receptor (beta chain) was determined in a study of shared clonotypes between healthy human individuals. Study information: There were three CD4 naive, three CD4 memory, two CD8 naive and one CD8 memory plates per donor.

General observations from the study: Naive CD4 clonotypes overlapped across a few donors at around 4.7%.

Each PCR replicate from the sorted subsets contained around 200 ng DNA, which is around 30,000 T cell genomes. Method: immunoSEQ multiplex PCR; TCRdb's copy keeps in-frame clones and lacks some. The sample yields about 1.5 million clones, 95% to 99% seen once. A word on this clone: Its target is not known.

Sequenced sample: naive CD4+ T cells sorted from blood. Sample subset: CD45RA+ positively selected. The receptor's source is a man aged 25-45 years in good health.

CDR3 sequence: CASSTTGGNPYEQYF. DNA for the CDR3: TGTGCCAGCAGTACGACAGGGGGGAACCCCTACGAGCAGTACTTC. The V and J genes are TRBV6-6 and TRBJ2-7; 9 bases fit TRBD1. The length of the CDR3 is 15 residues. CDR1 is MNHNY, CDR2 SVGAGI, per germline (reference sequence). The junction had 7 bases not matched to a gene; V was cut back by 5 bases and J by 2 bases.